This T cell receptor (beta chain) was recorded in a study of OX40 agonist ivuxolimab in advanced cancers. Germline V gene lookup returns CDR1 MNHEY and CDR2 SMNVEV (reference sequence). J gave up 5 bases and V 6 bases, and 5 bases lay outside the gene matches. CDR3 length equals 13 residues. Profiling relied on immunoSEQ multiplex PCR, and the TCRdb table lists in-frame clones only, not all of them. The repertoire holds 65,000 to 100,000 clones, with around 80% as singletons. The receptor comes from an adult with an advanced solid tumor such as melanoma, head and neck, liver or kidney cancer. Sample: CD4+ or CD8+ T cells sorted from blood, taken in a trial of the OX40 agonist ivuxolimab. The chain uses TRBV27 and TRBJ2-7, with 9 nucleotides matching TRBD1. Written as DNA, the CDR3 is TGTGCCAGCAGAACGACAGGGGGGCACGAGCAGTACGTC. Protein: CASRTTGGHEQYV.